The 8 T cell receptor beta chains below all came from one sample that was sequenced in a study of T cell responses to AZD1222 COVID-19 vaccine. Libraries were prepared by immunoSEQ multiplex PCR; TCRdb keeps only in-frame clonotypes and omits some of them. The data show 80,000 or so clones, around 85% seen once. The source was peripheral blood, collected 28 days after the second AZD1222 dose. The source of these receptors is an adult who received the AZD1222 COVID-19 vaccine.

The rearrangement joins TRBV19 to TRBJ1-4; D not certain. This CDR3 has 16 residues. Trimming stripped 1 base from V and 7 bases from J, with 16 bases between. Germline CDR1 and CDR2: LNHDA and SQIVND (reference sequence). DNA for the CDR3: TGTGCCAGTAGTATAGGTCTTCGGGAATGGACTGAAAAACTGTTTTTT. Protein product: CASSIGLREWTEKLFF.

This rearrangement joins TRBV5-5 to TRBJ1-4, with 10 bases aligning to TRBD1. CDR1 and CDR2 (germline): SGHKS, YYEKEE (reference sequence). With 4 bases clipped from V and 7 bases from J, the junction kept 16 bases outside the gene matches. This CDR3 is 18 amino acids long. The CDR3 region is CASSARDRGEIGGEKLFF. In nucleotides, the CDR3 is TGTGCCAGCAGCGCCCGGGACAGGGGAGAGATCGGTGGTGAAAAACTGTTTTTT.

The table lists this clone with a count of one. CDR3 nucleotides: TGTGCCAGCTCACGGATCCCACAGGACTCCGAGCAGTACTTC. This sequence encodes CASSRIPQDSEQYF. The V gene is TRBV18, the J gene TRBJ2-7; D is possibly TRBD1 or TRBD2 (5 bases each). V lost 4 bases and J 6 bases, leaving 16 bases between the germline ends. The CDR3 is made up of 14 amino acids. Germline CDR1 is KGHSH and CDR2 is LQKENI.

This chain connects TRBV7-9 to TRBJ1-1; D is undetermined. Germline V gene lookup returns CDR1 SEHNR and CDR2 FQNEAQ (reference sequence). V lost 1 base to trimming and J lost 7 bases, with 7 bases between them. The CDR3 loop spans 12 amino acids. CDR3 loop: CASSLGFGEAFF. The CDR3 DNA follows: TGTGCCAGCAGCTTAGGTTTTGGTGAAGCTTTCTTT.

This CDR3 is CASSSETGGYTGELFF. CDR3 coding DNA: TGTGCCAGCAGCTCGGAGACAGGGGGGTACACCGGGGAGCTGTTTTTT. The chain is built from TRBV7-3 and TRBJ2-2; 9 positions agree with TRBD1. Germline CDR1 reads SGHTA; CDR2 reads FQGTGA. V lost 4 bases and J lost 3; bases outside the gene matches: 6. CDR3 length equals 16 residues. The variable domain in full, completed from reference TRBV7-3 and TRBJ2-2, reads GAGVSQTPSNKVTEKGKYVELRCDPISGHTALYWYRQSLGQGPEFLIYFQGTGAADDSGLPNDRFFAVRPEGSVSTLKIQRTERGDSAVYLCASSSETGGYTGELFFGEGSRLTVL.

This clone occurred once. The chain employs TRBV6-5 and TRBJ2-2; TRBD1 is a possible D gene (5 bases). The CDR3 totals 14 residues. CDR1 and CDR2 from the germline V gene are MNHEY and SVGAGI. The ends were cut back, 5 bases at V and 2 bases at J, with 9 bases in the middle. The CDR3 nucleotides read TGTGCCAGCAGTCCCGGACAAAACACCGGGGAGCTGTTTTTT. Its translation: CASSPGQNTGELFF.

V gene TRBV4-2 combines with J gene TRBJ2-5; TRBD1 agrees at 9 bases. The CDR3 length is 14 residues. Trimming at V came to 4 bases and at J to 2 bases, leaving 2 bases not matched to a gene. Germline V lookup: CDR1 LGHNA, CDR2 YNFKEQ. The CDR3 reads CASSRDREQETQYF. CDR3 DNA sequence: TGTGCCAGCAGCCGGGACAGGGAGCAAGAGACCCAGTACTTC.

This chain joins TRBV3-1 (or the pseudogene TRBV3-2) and TRBJ1-2, with D perhaps TRBD1 (6 bases). The CDR3 runs 13 residues. Germline V gene lookup returns CDR1 LGHDT and CDR2 YNNKEL (reference sequence). V lost 1 base, J lost 14 bases, and 17 bases lay in between. CDR3 in DNA: TGTGCCAGCAGCCAAGCCAGCGGGGGCGCGGGGACCTTC. Translating gives CASSQASGGAGTF.